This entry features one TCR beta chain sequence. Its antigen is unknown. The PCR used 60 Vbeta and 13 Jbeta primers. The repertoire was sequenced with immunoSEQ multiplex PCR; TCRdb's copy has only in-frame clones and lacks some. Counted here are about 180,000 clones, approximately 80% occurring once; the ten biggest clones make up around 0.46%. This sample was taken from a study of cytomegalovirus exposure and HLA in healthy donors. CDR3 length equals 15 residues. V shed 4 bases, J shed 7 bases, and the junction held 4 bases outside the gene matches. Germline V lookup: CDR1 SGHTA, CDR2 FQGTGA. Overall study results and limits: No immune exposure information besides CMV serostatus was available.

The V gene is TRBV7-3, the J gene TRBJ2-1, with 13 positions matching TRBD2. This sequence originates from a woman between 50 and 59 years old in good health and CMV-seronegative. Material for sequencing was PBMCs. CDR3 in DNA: TGTGCCAGCAGCTCCGGGACTAGCGGGACGAATGAGCAGTTCTTC. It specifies CASSSGTSGTNEQFF.